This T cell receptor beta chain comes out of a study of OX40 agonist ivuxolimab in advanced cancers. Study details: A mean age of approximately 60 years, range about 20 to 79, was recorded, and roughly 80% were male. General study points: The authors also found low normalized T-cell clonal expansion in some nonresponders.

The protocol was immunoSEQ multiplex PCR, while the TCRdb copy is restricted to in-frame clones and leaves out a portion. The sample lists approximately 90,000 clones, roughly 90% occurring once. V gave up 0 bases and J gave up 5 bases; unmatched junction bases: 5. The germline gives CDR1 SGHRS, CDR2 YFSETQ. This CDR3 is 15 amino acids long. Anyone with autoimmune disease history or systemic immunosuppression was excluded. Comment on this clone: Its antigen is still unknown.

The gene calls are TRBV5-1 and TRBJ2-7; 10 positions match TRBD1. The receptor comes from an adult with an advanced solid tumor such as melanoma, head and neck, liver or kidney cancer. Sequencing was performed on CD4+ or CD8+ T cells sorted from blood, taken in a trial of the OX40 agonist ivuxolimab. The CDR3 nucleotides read TGCGCCAGCAGCTTGGTCCGGGACAGGGGCCACGAGCAGTACTTC. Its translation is CASSLVRDRGHEQYF. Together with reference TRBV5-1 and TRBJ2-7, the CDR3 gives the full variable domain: KAGVTQTPRYLIKTRGQQVTLSCSPISGHRSVSWYQQTPGQGLQFLFEYFSETQRNKGNFPGRFSGRQFSNSRSEMNVSTLELGDSALYLCASSLVRDRGHEQYFGPGTRLTVT.